The 20 T cell receptor beta chains given below trace back to one sample, sequenced in a study of human T cells and chemical hapten exposure. Regarding time point: pre-sensitization, week 0. Treatment given: therapeutic diphenylcyclopropenone sensitization with weekly scalp DPC. MiXCR, applied by TCRdb to the RACE reads, yields one record per CDR3 protein. This table holds roughly 64,000 distinct CDR3 sequences, over 9% found once. The sample in question was whole blood, obtained in connection with sensitization to the hapten diphenylcyclopropenone (DPC). All receptors derive from a woman aged 40-49 years with alopecia areata. Some clones in this sample may be carry-over from other donors' samples.

The sample holds many counts of this clonotype. This rearrangement joins TRBV7-2 to TRBJ2-1, with 9 bases that match TRBD2. Germline values: CDR1 SGHTA, CDR2 FQGNSA. The trim removed 2 bases at V and 6 bases at J, leaving 17 bases unmatched. The CDR3 length is 19 residues. CDR3 DNA: TGTGCCAGCAGCTTATTTTTAGTGCCCCGGACTAGCGCGGGCAATGAGCAGTTCTTC. Translation gives CASSLFLVPRTSAGNEQFF.

This clonotype was seen ten or more times. J is TRBJ1-5 and V is TRBV11-2; no definite D call. V was clipped by 1 base and J by 9 bases, with 10 bases between them. The CDR3 is 13 residues long. CDR1 and CDR2 (germline): SGHAT, FQNNGV. CDR3 amino acids: CASSLGPTWPQHF. CDR3 in DNA: TGTGCCAGCAGCTTAGGACCGACCTGGCCCCAGCATTTT.

V usage is TRBV7-2 and J usage is TRBJ2-5; TRBD2 agrees at 9 bases. The CDR3 sequence is 15 residues long. The J segment lost 4 bases and the V segment lost 3 bases, leaving 6 bases of the junction unmatched. Germline CDR1 and CDR2: SGHTA and FQGNSA. DNA for the CDR3: TGTGCCAGCAGCTTGCTTTCTAGCGGGATAGAGACCCAGTACTTC. Amino acid sequence: CASSLLSSGIETQYF. The whole variable domain, remainder taken from reference TRBV7-2 and TRBJ2-5, is GAGVSQSPSNKVTEKGKDVELRCDPISGHTALYWYRQSLGQGLEFLIYFQGNSAPDKSGLPSDRFSAERTGGSVSTLTIQRTQQEDSAVYLCASSLLSSGIETQYFGPGTRLLVL.

As concerns this clonotype: A read error may explain this, as a much larger clone is one base away. This chain connects TRBV6-5 to TRBJ1-5, with D possibly being TRBD1 (6 bases). The CDR3 is made up of 15 amino acids. The V gene's germline CDR1 is MNHEY and CDR2 SVGAGI. Between the trimmed V and J ends, which lost 6 bases and 7 bases, there was a span of 19 bases. CDR3 loop: CASRGTGYRRQPQHF. The CDR3 region has the DNA TGTGCCAGCAGGGGTACAGGGTACCGGAGACAGCCCCAGCATTTT.

The V call is TRBV20-1, the J call TRBJ2-1, with D perhaps matching TRBD1 or TRBD2 (6 bases each). The CDR3 has 15 residues. The germline CDR1 and CDR2 sequences are DFQATT and SNEGSKA (reference sequence). Trimming removed 5 bases at V and 10 bases at J, with 24 bases between. CDR3 DNA sequence: TGCAGTGCTTACCAGGGGAGACTAGTGAGGCGGGAGCAGTTCTTC. It codes for CSAYQGRLVRREQFF.

This clonotype was seen more than once but under ten times. The chain couples TRBV20-1 to TRBJ2-1, with TRBD2 identical over 8 bases. Per germline, CDR1 DFQATT and CDR2 SNEGSKA (reference sequence). CDR3 size: 12 residues. CDR3 region: CSAGLAGGEQFF. CDR3 in DNA: TGCAGCGCGGGGCTAGCGGGCGGTGAGCAGTTCTTC.

This chain joins TRBV29-1 and TRBJ2-2, with unresolved D. Trimming took off 2 bases at V and 3 bases at J, with 7 bases between the two ends. The CDR3 has 13 amino acids. The germline V gene has CDR1 SQVTM and CDR2 ANQGSEA. CDR3 sequence reads: CSVETSYTGELFF. CDR3 DNA sequence: TGCAGCGTTGAAACAAGCTACACCGGGGAGCTGTTTTTT.

This clonotype appeared many times. The V gene is TRBV25-1, the J gene TRBJ1-2, with 11 nucleotides matching TRBD1. Germline V gene data show CDR1 as MGHDK and CDR2 as SYGVNS. The CDR3 is 15 amino acids. V dropped 2 bases and J dropped 4; count of bases not matched to a gene: 3. As DNA, the CDR3 is TGTGCCAGCAGTGAAAGGGGACAGGGGGTCTATGGCTACACCTTC. It translates to CASSERGQGVYGYTF.

This clonotype was seen repeatedly, ten times or more. This chain joins TRBV29-1 and TRBJ2-3; D gene unclear. The CDR3 runs 10 residues. Germline V gives CDR1 SQVTM, CDR2 ANQGSEA. V gave up 6 bases and J gave up 4 bases, with 5 bases separating them. CDR3 residues: CSVGPDTQYF. The CDR3 bases are TGCAGCGTCGGGCCAGATACGCAGTATTTT.

The rearrangement uses TRBV5-1 and TRBJ1-1; D gene ambiguous. V lost 5 bases and J 4 bases, leaving 15 bases between the germline ends. The CDR3 is 14 amino acids. Germline values: CDR1 SGHRS, CDR2 YFSETQ. CDR3 in DNA: TGCGCCAGCAGTGTGGACGCCTCGAGCACTGAAGCTTTCTTT. Amino acid sequence: CASSVDASSTEAFF. The complete variable domain, with remaining parts taken from reference TRBV5-1 and TRBJ1-1, reads KAGVTQTPRYLIKTRGQQVTLSCSPISGHRSVSWYQQTPGQGLQFLFEYFSETQRNKGNFPGRFSGRQFSNSRSEMNVSTLELGDSALYLCASSVDASSTEAFFGQGTRLTVV.

This clonotype was seen many times. The rearrangement links TRBV4-3 to TRBJ2-5; TRBD2 agrees at 7 bases. Germline loops: CDR1 LGHNA, CDR2 YSLEER. The CDR3 spans 14 residues. Germline trimming cut 0 bases from V and 4 bases from J; bases unmatched to any gene: 2. Written as DNA, the CDR3 is TGCGCCAGCAGCCAAGAAGCGGGGTTAGAGACCCAGTACTTC. It translates to CASSQEAGLETQYF.

Only a few counts were recorded for this clonotype. Written as DNA, the CDR3 is TGTGCCAGCAGCCTCCAGGGGGAGCAGTACTTC. It is translated as CASSLQGEQYF. The V call is TRBV3-1, the J call TRBJ2-7; a weak D match, TRBD1 (6 bases). The CDR3 is 11 residues long. CDR1 is LGHDT, CDR2 YNNKEL, per germline (reference sequence). V dropped 4 bases and J dropped 7 bases, with 8 bases sitting between them.

This chain joins TRBV5-5 and TRBJ2-3; D not resolved. The CDR3 runs 13 residues. Germline V gene data show CDR1 as SGHKS and CDR2 as YYEKEE (reference sequence). V was shortened by 5 bases and J by 0 bases, with 7 bases between the two germline ends. CDR3 DNA sequence: TGTGCCAGCAGTCCGACTAGCACAGATACGCAGTATTTT. This codes for CASSPTSTDTQYF.

Only a few counts were recorded for this clonotype. The J gene is TRBJ2-1, the V gene TRBV4-3; D uncertain. The germline V gene encodes CDR1 LGHNA and CDR2 YSLEER. The CDR3 sequence is 13 residues long. The germline V and J ends were trimmed by 2 bases and 0 bases, with 2 bases remaining between them. This CDR3 reads CASSQSSYNEQFF. The CDR3 nucleotides read TGCGCCAGCAGCCAAAGCTCCTACAATGAGCAGTTCTTC.

The rearrangement uses TRBV5-1 and TRBJ2-1; 7 bases line up with TRBD2. Per the germline V gene, CDR1 is SGHRS and CDR2 is YFSETQ. The CDR3 has 14 amino acids. V was clipped by 6 bases and J by 1 base; unmatched bases: 4. The CDR3 spells CASKAGESYNEQFF. The CDR3, as DNA: TGCGCCAGCAAGGCGGGAGAGTCCTACAATGAGCAGTTCTTC.

A few counts support this clonotype. The chain is built from TRBV6-2 or TRBV6-3 and TRBJ2-7; 7 bases align to TRBD1. This CDR3 comprises 14 residues. V trimming: 4 bases; J trimming: 4 bases; junction bases outside the gene matches: 7. Germline CDR1 is MNHEY and CDR2 is SVGEGT. The CDR3 bases are TGTGCCAGCAGTTGGGGGACAGCTGGATACGAGCAGTACTTC. Translating it yields CASSWGTAGYEQYF.

This chain connects TRBV11-3 to TRBJ2-2; D remains unclear. V was cut by 0 bases and J by 6 bases, with 5 bases left in between. CDR3 length equals 13 residues. Germline V gene data show CDR1 as SGHNT and CDR2 as YENEEA. In nucleotides, the CDR3 is TGTGCCAGCAGCTTAGATTATCCCGGGGAGCTGTTTTTT. Translation: CASSLDYPGELFF.

This clonotype has a count of ten or more. The genes are TRBV6-6 and TRBJ1-1; possible D gene TRBD1, 6 bases. Germline V lookup: CDR1 MNHNY, CDR2 SVGAGI (reference sequence). V was cut by 7 bases and J by 1 base, with 16 bases left in between. CDR3 length equals 15 residues. Here the CDR3 DNA reads TGTGCCAGCACCCATCATGACAGGCCGAACACTGAAGCTTTCTTT. It translates to CASTHHDRPNTEAFF.

This clonotype came up many times. In DNA form, the CDR3 reads TGTGCCAGCAGCTTGGTCGGTCAGGGCTACGAGCAGTACTTC. The encoded protein is CASSLVGQGYEQYF. The chain is built from TRBV5-4 and TRBJ2-7, with a possible D match to TRBD1 (5 bases). The CDR3 is 14 amino acids. Germline V lookup: CDR1 SGHNT, CDR2 YYREEE (reference sequence). The ends were cut back, 0 bases at V and 3 bases at J, with 10 bases in the middle.

This clonotype was detected many times. This chain joins TRBV7-2 and TRBJ2-5; tentative D call: TRBD1 (5 bases). The CDR3 spans 15 residues. Looked up from germline, CDR1 is SGHTA and CDR2 is FQGNSA. V dropped 3 bases and J dropped 2 bases, with 13 bases sitting between them. CDR3 coding DNA: TGTGCCAGCAGCTTCCTTTGGGGCAAGCAAGAGACCCAGTACTTC. Encoded protein: CASSFLWGKQETQYF.